This paragraph reports one T cell receptor beta chain. No antigen is known for it. Per the germline V gene, CDR1 is LGHNA and CDR2 is YSLEER. V lost 3 bases, J lost 9 bases, and 15 bases lay in between. There are 14 residues in the CDR3. This entry comes from a study of cytomegalovirus exposure and HLA in healthy donors. Study findings and constraints: Overall, approximately 150 TCR beta chains were annotated as cytomegalovirus-associated. In an earlier analysis, most TCR beta V segments were productive about 90% or about 30% of the time.

With 60 Vbeta and 13 Jbeta primers, the PCR was carried out. Here immunoSEQ multiplex PCR was the method, and the copy in TCRdb shows in-frame clones only, minus some. This specimen shows 150,000 or so clones; the ten leading clones hold around 1.6%. This TCR derives from a woman aged 45-59 years in good health and CMV-seronegative. This sequence joins TRBV4-3 and TRBJ2-1; TRBD2 is a possible D gene (5 bases). The sample taken for sequencing was PBMCs. CDR3 coding DNA: TGCGCCAGCAGCCACGGACTCGGACTGGGTGAGCAGTTCTTC. This sequence encodes CASSHGLGLGEQFF.